This T cell receptor (beta chain) stems from a study of T cells in localized non-small cell lung cancer. Study observations and caveats: Uninvolved adjacent lung had the highest recorded T cell clonality, with tumor below it.

Trimming cost V 6 bases and J 4 bases, with 10 bases left between them. The CDR3 is made up of 12 amino acids. In germline, CDR1 is ENHRY, CDR2 SYGVKD. Repertoires were generated with immunoSEQ multiplex PCR, while TCRdb's copy carries only in-frame clones and drops some. This sample yields tens of thousands of clones, of which roughly 91% are seen a single time; 2.5% to 3% belongs to the top ten. Note on this clone: The antigen remains unidentified.

The source was peripheral blood, collected before any cancer treatment. This TCR was sampled from a female donor over 55 with stage I lung adenocarcinoma. The chain has TRBV10-3 and TRBJ2-7; D gene unclear. CDR3 nucleotide sequence: TGTGCCATCAGCAACGGTGCTTACGAGCAGTACTTC. Encoded protein: CAISNGAYEQYF.